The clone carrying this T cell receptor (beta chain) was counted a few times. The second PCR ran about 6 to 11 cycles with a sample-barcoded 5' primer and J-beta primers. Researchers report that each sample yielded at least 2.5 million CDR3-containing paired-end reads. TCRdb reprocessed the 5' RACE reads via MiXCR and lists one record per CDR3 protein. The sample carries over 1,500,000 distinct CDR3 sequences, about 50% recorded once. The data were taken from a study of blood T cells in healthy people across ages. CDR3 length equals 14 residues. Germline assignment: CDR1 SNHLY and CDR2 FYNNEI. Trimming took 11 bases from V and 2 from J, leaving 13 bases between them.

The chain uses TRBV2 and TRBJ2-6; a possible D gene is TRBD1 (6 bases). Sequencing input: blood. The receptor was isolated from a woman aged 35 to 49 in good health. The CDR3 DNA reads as TGTGCCGGACAGACAGATCCTGGGGCCAACGTCCTGACTTTC. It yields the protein CAGQTDPGANVLTF.